This T cell receptor beta chain was sequenced in a study of early T cells in non-severe SARS-CoV-2 infection. In the study overall: Unsorted whole-blood RNA was sequenced in bulk, leaving chains unpaired.

The CDR3 covers 14 residues. Trimming removed 6 bases at V and 1 base at J, with 12 bases between. Germline V gene data show CDR1 as MNHNY and CDR2 as SVGAGI (reference sequence). TCRdb re-called the 5' RACE reads with MiXCR, one entry per CDR3 protein. The sample shows tens of thousands of distinct CDR3 sequences, roughly 12% of them seen only once. This clonotype appeared many times. The sequencing input was whole blood. The J gene is TRBJ1-1, the V gene TRBV6-6, with D maybe TRBD1 (5 bases). The TCR sequence derives from an adult who was a healthcare worker with PCR-confirmed SARS-CoV-2 infection or an uninfected control (not recorded which). CDR3 region: CASRRQNSNTEAFF. The CDR3 coding sequence is TGTGCCAGCAGAAGACAGAACTCGAACACTGAAGCTTTCTTT.